Listed here are 27 T cell receptor beta chains from one sample, sequenced in a study of blood T cell repertoires in COVID-19. TCRdb's copy holds only in-frame clones and misses some; the assay was immunoSEQ multiplex PCR. Among 150,000 to 200,000 clones listed, about 80% were seen once. The sequencing input was peripheral blood. Every receptor here comes from a human donor with acute or convalescent COVID-19. The donor label of this sample is uncertain.

The rearrangement joins TRBV6-5 to TRBJ1-5, with TRBD1 as a possible D gene (5 bases). The germline gives CDR1 MNHEY, CDR2 SVGAGI. V dropped 6 bases and J dropped 6 bases, with 18 bases sitting between them. This CDR3 is 15 amino acids long. The CDR3 DNA follows: TGTGCCAGCAGGACCGGGACCTCGGGGGGTCAGCCCCAGCATTTT. Translation gives CASRTGTSGGQPQHF.

V is TRBV6-6 and J is TRBJ1-5, with 11 bases that match TRBD1. This CDR3 comprises 16 residues. The V gene's germline CDR1 is MNHNY and CDR2 SVGAGI (reference sequence). V was clipped by 6 bases and J by 2 bases; unmatched bases: 6. The CDR3: CASSPDRGQGNQPQHF. The CDR3 DNA follows: TGTGCCAGCAGCCCGGACAGGGGGCAGGGCAATCAGCCCCAGCATTTT.

This chain connects TRBV25-1 to TRBJ1-2, with D hard to call. CDR3 size: 16 residues. V was clipped by 3 bases and J by 5 bases, with 19 bases between them. Germline V lookup: CDR1 MGHDK, CDR2 SYGVNS. The DNA of the CDR3 is TGTGCCAGCAGTGACAGAAAAGTTGGGAGTGCTTATGGCTACACCTTC. The encoded protein is CASSDRKVGSAYGYTF.

The chain couples TRBV14 to TRBJ2-2, with D unresolved. Germline values: CDR1 SGHDN, CDR2 FVKESK. This CDR3 contains 15 residues. The ends were cut back, 4 bases at V and 3 bases at J, with 12 bases in the middle. CDR3 nucleotides: TGTGCCAGCAGCCTGCTGGGCTTCTACACCGGGGAGCTGTTTTTT. It specifies CASSLLGFYTGELFF.

This clone has a single count. The chain carries TRBV12-3 or TRBV12-4 and TRBJ2-7; no reliable D call. The CDR3 sequence is 13 residues long. The V and J ends lost 6 bases and 1 base respectively, with 10 bases between them. The CDR3 sequence: CASSRLGSYEQYF. In nucleotides, the CDR3 is TGTGCCAGCAGCAGACTCGGGTCCTACGAGCAGTACTTC.

V is TRBV7-2 and J is TRBJ2-7, with TRBD1 as a possible D gene (7 bases). Germline CDR1 reads SGHTA; CDR2 reads FQGNSA. V shed 7 bases and J shed 2 bases, with 18 bases lying between them. This CDR3 is built from 15 residues. The CDR3 loop reads CASTHPQGGPYEQYF. DNA for the CDR3: TGTGCCAGCACCCACCCGCAGGGGGGACCCTACGAGCAGTACTTC.

The gene calls are TRBV7-8 and TRBJ2-7; no clear D. The CDR3 extends over 11 amino acids. Germline V gene sequence: CDR1 SGHVS, CDR2 FQNEAQ. V dropped 5 bases and J dropped 1 base, with 3 bases sitting between them. For the CDR3, the DNA is TGTGCCAGCAGCCCTTCCTACGAGCAGTACTTC. Encoded protein: CASSPSYEQYF.

The rearrangement links TRBV28 to TRBJ2-1; D may be TRBD2 (5 bases). From germline, CDR1 is MDHEN and CDR2 SYDVKM. Trimming took off 2 bases at V and 5 bases at J, with 10 bases between the two ends. The CDR3 sequence is 14 residues long. CDR3 residues: CASSLVASHNEQFF. The DNA of the CDR3 is TGTGCCAGCAGTTTAGTGGCTAGCCACAATGAGCAGTTCTTC.

This clone was detected once. The V and J genes are TRBV5-1 and TRBJ2-5; tentative D call: TRBD2 (6 bases). CDR1 and CDR2 from the germline V gene are SGHRS and YFSETQ. The length of the CDR3 is 13 residues. V shed 3 bases and J shed 2 bases, with 8 bases lying between them. The DNA for the CDR3 is TGCGCCAGCAGCTCGGGGGATCAAGAGACCCAGTACTTC. It is translated as CASSSGDQETQYF. Combining the CDR3 with reference TRBV5-1 and TRBJ2-5 gives the whole variable domain KAGVTQTPRYLIKTRGQQVTLSCSPISGHRSVSWYQQTPGQGLQFLFEYFSETQRNKGNFPGRFSGRQFSNSRSEMNVSTLELGDSALYLCASSSGDQETQYFGPGTRLLVL.

The chain has TRBV30 and TRBJ2-1; weak D call: TRBD2 (6 bases). Germline V gene data show CDR1 as GTSNPN and CDR2 as SVGIG (reference sequence). Trimming pared 8 bases from V and 4 bases from J, leaving 12 bases between. The CDR3 extends over 12 amino acids. CDR3 residues: CARVGGYNEQFF. The CDR3, as DNA: TGTGCCAGAGTTGGGGGGTACAATGAGCAGTTCTTC.

This chain uses TRBV5-1 with TRBJ2-7; maybe TRBD1 (5 bases). CDR1 and CDR2 (germline): SGHRS, YFSETQ. V was trimmed by 0 bases and J by 1 base, leaving 11 bases between them. The CDR3 contains 15 residues. The CDR3: CASSLGWGTSYEQYF. The CDR3 nucleotides are TGCGCCAGCAGCTTGGGGTGGGGCACTTCCTACGAGCAGTACTTC.

The V gene is TRBV19, the J gene TRBJ1-1; D is uncertain. The germline V and J ends were trimmed by 3 bases and 6 bases, with 14 bases remaining between them. The CDR3 totals 14 residues. The germline CDR1 and CDR2 sequences are LNHDA and SQIVND (reference sequence). CDR3 sequence: CASSMMNSPPEAFF. In DNA, the CDR3 is TGTGCCAGTAGTATGATGAACTCCCCGCCTGAAGCTTTCTTT.

In the case of this clone: Other DNA sequences from this sample encode an identical CDR3 as well. The gene calls are TRBV18 and TRBJ2-7; 7 nucleotides match TRBD2. This CDR3 has 15 amino acids. Germline V lookup: CDR1 KGHSH, CDR2 LQKENI. J lost 0 bases, V lost 3 bases, and 5 bases had no gene match. The CDR3 DNA reads as TGTGCCAGCTCACCGACGGGGGGTAGCTCCTACGAGCAGTACTTC. Translation: CASSPTGGSSYEQYF.

CDR3 nucleotides: TGTGCCAGCAGCGTAGGCCCAGGGACGGGGGGCACAGATACGCAGTATTTT. Its translation: CASSVGPGTGGTDTQYF. The rearrangement joins TRBV9 to TRBJ2-3, with D possibly matching TRBD2 (6 bases). Trimming pared 0 bases from V and 1 base from J, leaving 15 bases between. The CDR3 extends over 17 amino acids. Germline values: CDR1 SGDLS, CDR2 YYNGEE.

The chain has TRBV5-1 and TRBJ2-1; 11 bases line up with TRBD2. The CDR3 consists of 17 residues. J lost 8 bases, V lost 3 bases, and 13 bases had no gene match. Per the germline V gene, CDR1 is SGHRS and CDR2 is YFSETQ. CDR3 coding DNA: TGCGCCAGCAGCTCCCAGGGACTAGCGGAGTCTGTGGATGAGCAGTTCTTC. Protein sequence: CASSSQGLAESVDEQFF.

This sequence joins TRBV3-1 (or the pseudogene TRBV3-2) and TRBJ2-1, with 8 bases fitting TRBD2. Germline V lookup: CDR1 LGHDT, CDR2 YNNKEL (reference sequence). The CDR3 is made up of 15 amino acids. V lost 5 bases, J lost 4 bases, and 7 bases stayed unmatched. CDR3 coding DNA: TGTGCCAGCAGCGTGCTTAGCGGGGATTACAATGAGCAGTTCTTC. Amino acid sequence: CASSVLSGDYNEQFF.

A single count supports this clone. The gene calls are TRBV19 and TRBJ2-5; weak D call: TRBD1 (5 bases). The CDR3 covers 15 residues. The V gene lost 4 bases and the J gene lost 2 bases, with 14 bases spanning the gap. CDR1 is LNHDA, CDR2 SQIVND, per germline (reference sequence). CDR3 in amino acids: CASSSPTDLQETQYF. CDR3 DNA: TGTGCCAGTAGTAGCCCGACAGACTTGCAAGAGACCCAGTACTTC.

The chain recombines TRBV2 with TRBJ2-7; 7 nucleotides match TRBD2. The CDR3 consists of 13 residues. Germline V gene sequence: CDR1 SNHLY, CDR2 FYNNEI. V was pared by 11 bases and J by 1 base, with 8 bases of the junction left unmatched. CDR3 in DNA: TGTGCCGTCGGGGGGAGAGGATCCTACGAGCAGTACTTC. It translates to CAVGGRGSYEQYF.

The chain is built from TRBV19 and TRBJ1-1; D is possibly TRBD1 (6 bases). Per the germline V gene, CDR1 is LNHDA and CDR2 is SQIVND (reference sequence). Deletions cut 6 bases from V and 4 bases from J, with 15 bases between. CDR3 length: 14 amino acids. DNA for the CDR3: TGTGCCAGTAGCCCATTTACAGGGTTCACTGAAGCTTTCTTT. Amino acids: CASSPFTGFTEAFF.

This clone was observed a handful of times. The chain carries TRBV11-2 and TRBJ2-1; D not resolved. CDR1 SGHAT and CDR2 FQNNGV come from the germline V gene. The germline V and J ends were trimmed by 5 bases and 5 bases, with 13 bases remaining between them. The CDR3 loop spans 14 amino acids. The CDR3 reads CASSLLGQNNEQFF. The CDR3 nucleotides read TGTGCCAGCAGCCTGTTGGGCCAAAACAATGAGCAGTTCTTC.

This clone was seen only a few times. The chain recombines TRBV6-5 with TRBJ2-7, with D unclear. Germline V gene data show CDR1 as MNHEY and CDR2 as SVGAGI. The CDR3 covers 13 residues. V was trimmed by 4 bases and J by 1 base, leaving 8 bases between them. DNA of the CDR3: TGTGCCAGCAGTTCCCCACAGTCCTACGAGCAGTACTTC. Translation: CASSSPQSYEQYF.

This chain joins TRBV7-9 and TRBJ2-1; TRBD1 aligns across 7 bases. The germline gives CDR1 SEHNR, CDR2 FQNEAQ (reference sequence). Germline trimming cut 4 bases from V and 1 base from J; bases unmatched to any gene: 4. This CDR3 is built from 15 residues. DNA of the CDR3: TGTGCCAGCAGCTCCGACAGGGCTTCCTACAATGAGCAGTTCTTC. Translating it yields CASSSDRASYNEQFF. Using reference TRBV7-9 and TRBJ2-1 for the parts outside the CDR3, the full variable domain is DTGVSQNPRHKITKRGQNVTFRCDPISEHNRLYWYRQTLGQGPEFLTYFQNEAQLEKSRLLSDRFSAERPKGSFSTLEIQRTEQGDSAMYLCASSSDRASYNEQFFGPGTRLTVL.

The chain has TRBV19 and TRBJ1-2, with TRBD1 identical over 7 bases. The CDR3 consists of 15 residues. The V and J ends lost 7 bases and 6 bases, in that order; junction bases with no gene match: 14. Germline CDR1 is LNHDA and CDR2 is SQIVND (reference sequence). The CDR3: CASTQGDRNGDGYTF. CDR3 DNA: TGTGCCAGTACCCAGGGGGACAGAAACGGGGATGGCTACACCTTC.

The chain employs TRBV11-2 and TRBJ2-2; 10 bases fit TRBD2. This CDR3 is 14 amino acids long. V shed 8 bases, J shed 6 bases, and the junction held 6 bases outside the gene matches. The germline V gene encodes CDR1 SGHAT and CDR2 FQNNGV. This chain's CDR3 is CASRAGGVPGELFF. CDR3 bases: TGTGCCAGCCGAGCGGGGGGGGTCCCCGGGGAGCTGTTTTTT.

CDR3 region: CASSSRTSGNYEQYF. The DNA for the CDR3 is TGTGCCAGTAGTTCCCGGACTAGCGGGAACTACGAGCAGTACTTC. The V and J genes are TRBV19 and TRBJ2-7, with 12 bases lining up with TRBD2. CDR3 length equals 15 residues. The V and J ends lost 5 bases and 3 bases, in that order; junction bases with no gene match: 5. In germline, CDR1 is LNHDA, CDR2 SQIVND (reference sequence).

V is TRBV5-5 and J is TRBJ1-5; tentative D call: TRBD1 (6 bases). The germline V and J ends were trimmed by 4 bases and 1 base, with 15 bases remaining between them. Germline V gives CDR1 SGHKS, CDR2 YYEKEE (reference sequence). The CDR3 covers 16 residues. The CDR3, as DNA: TGTGCCAGCAGCCTTTTCCTCGACAGGAGCAATCAGCCCCAGCATTTT. Protein product: CASSLFLDRSNQPQHF. Variable domain in full (rest from reference TRBV5-5 and TRBJ1-5): DAGVTQSPTHLIKTRGQQVTLRCSPISGHKSVSWYQQVLGQGPQFIFQYYEKEERGRGNFPDRFSARQFPNYSSELNVNALLLGDSALYLCASSLFLDRSNQPQHFGDGTRLSIL.

This chain uses TRBV5-6 with TRBJ1-2; no clear D gene. V lost 2 bases and J 4 bases, leaving 3 bases between the germline ends. The CDR3 has 11 amino acids. Germline assignment: CDR1 SGHDT and CDR2 YYEEEE. CDR3 loop: CASSFGYGYTF. The CDR3 DNA is TGTGCCAGCAGCTTCGGCTATGGCTACACCTTC.